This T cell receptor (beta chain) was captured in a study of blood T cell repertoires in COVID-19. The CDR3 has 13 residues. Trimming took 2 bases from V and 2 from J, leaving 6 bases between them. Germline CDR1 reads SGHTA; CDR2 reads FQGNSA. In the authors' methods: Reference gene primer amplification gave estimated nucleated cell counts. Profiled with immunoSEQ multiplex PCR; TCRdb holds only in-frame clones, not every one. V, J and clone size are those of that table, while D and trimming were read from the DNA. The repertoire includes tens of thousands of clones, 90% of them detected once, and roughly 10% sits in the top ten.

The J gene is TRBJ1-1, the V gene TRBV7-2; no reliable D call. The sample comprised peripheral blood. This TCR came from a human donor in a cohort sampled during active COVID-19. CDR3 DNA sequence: TGTGCCAGCAGCTTAACAGAAAACACTGAAGCTTTCTTT. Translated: CASSLTENTEAFF.